The present T cell receptor beta chain was sequenced within a study of T-cell reconstitution after alpha-beta-depleted transplantation in children. CDR3 length equals 13 residues. Trimming removed 4 bases from V and 5 bases from J, with 9 bases in between. CDR1 and CDR2 from the germline V gene are SGHTA and FQGNSA. This clonotype was counted a few times. It was with unique molecular identifiers that the TCRbeta library was prepared. TCRdb itself ran the PCR reads through MiXCR, one entry per CDR3 protein. The repertoire has about 610,000 distinct CDR3 sequences, about 10% of them found once; the top ten carry about 4.2%.

This TCR was recovered from a human donor who donated a stem cell graft to a child with acute myeloid leukemia. This chain uses TRBV7-2 with TRBJ2-1; TRBD2 might be the D (5 bases). This specimen consisted of PBMCs from the stem cell graft donor, obtained from the stem cell graft. The CDR3 nucleotides read TGTGCCAGCAGCTCCTCCGGGGACAATGAGCAGTTCTTC. Amino acid sequence: CASSSSGDNEQFF. Full variable domain (rest looked up from reference TRBV7-2 and TRBJ2-1): GAGVSQSPSNKVTEKGKDVELRCDPISGHTALYWYRQSLGQGLEFLIYFQGNSAPDKSGLPSDRFSAERTGGSVSTLTIQRTQQEDSAVYLCASSSSGDNEQFFGPGTRLTVL.